This TCR beta chain was sequenced in a study of T cells after yellow fever vaccination (dated by TCRdb to about 2019). With respect to the entire study: The SMART-Seq v4 Ultra Low Input RNA kit was used to prepare libraries from fractions with low cell numbers. To follow T-cell clones before and after primary and booster YFV17D yellow fever vaccination, bulk TCR alpha and beta repertoires were sequenced over time. Two healthy male donors, one aged 18 to 29 and one aged 30 to 40 years, made up the cohort. Blood samples were taken at several timepoints before and after primary and secondary immunization, and bulk PBMC replicates and cell subsets were isolated. Broad study findings and their caveats: The study included only a couple of donors, which limits how far the findings can be generalized. FACS-sorted repertoires could contain abundant contaminating clonotypes from the bulk population, so computational filtering was required. Compared with the primary T-cell response, the secondary T-cell response was weaker but faster, peaking on day 5 rather than day 15. After the booster, most clones that had expanded after primary vaccination were detected again (around 97% of CD4 and more than 85% of CD8), suggesting broad maintenance of memory. A small fraction of clonotypes showed up in both the CD4 and CD8 compartments, probably as a result of convergent recombination.

Via the germline V gene, CDR1 is ENHRY and CDR2 SYGVKD. The junction carries 15 bases between V and J, which are trimmed by 6 bases and 2 bases respectively. The CDR3 measures 15 amino acids from cysteine to phenylalanine. Solely the CDR3 DNA is kept, with 45 bases framed from the first base. In light of the paper, this sample's treatment or condition label describes: live attenuated yellow fever vaccine strain. At each blood-draw timepoint, two biological replicates of bulk PBMCs were collected. PBMCs were isolated from peripheral blood using a standard Ficoll-Paque protocol. TriZol was used to extract RNA from bulk PBMCs, CD4 and CD8 fractions, and dextramer-positive and dextramer-negative fractions. This clonotype was found many times. The antigen it binds to is not known. No per-base quality is available; no much larger clone lies one base away. Synthesis of TCR cDNA relied on 5'RACE template switching, a step that introduced a universal primer site along with unique molecular identifiers. Priming of cDNA synthesis was performed from both the TCR alpha and TCR beta constant segments. Two PCR steps were used to amplify libraries, with sample barcodes and sequencing adapters being added in the second step. Sequencing of libraries was done on Illumina HiSeq 2500 (2x100 bp) or NovaSeq (2x150 bp). The study's processing was this. MIGEC handled demultiplexing of reads and collapsing into UMI consensus sequences, while MiXCR performed V(D)J alignment. Vaccine-responding clonotypes were identified with edgeR using replicate PBMC samples, with FDR below 0.01 and a log2 fold change above 5 up to day 15 being required. Each bulk clonotype was labeled CD4 or CD8 based on which sequenced repertoire, CD4 or CD8, contained the clonotype at higher abundance. The public reads were reanalyzed by TCRdb: fastp trimming at Q25, MiXCR alignment, in-frame beta chains only. Duplicate CDR3 protein sequences are folded into a single record with the most common DNA and genes. The V and J calls reflect TCRdb's pipeline rather than the authors' work. Across this sample there are more than 300,000 distinct CDR3 sequences, with 6.8% seen only once. The ten largest clonotypes hold roughly a sixth of the sample.

The sequence was obtained from a young man who received the YFV17D yellow fever vaccine. Source: PBMCs, taken roughly 47 days after the first yellow fever vaccination. This receptor chain uses TRBV10-3 and TRBJ2-3; the D gene is perhaps TRBD1, on 6 matching bases. CDR3 loop: CAISDTGRFTDTQYF. The DNA is TGTGCCATCAGCGATACAGGGAGATTCACAGATACGCAGTATTTT.